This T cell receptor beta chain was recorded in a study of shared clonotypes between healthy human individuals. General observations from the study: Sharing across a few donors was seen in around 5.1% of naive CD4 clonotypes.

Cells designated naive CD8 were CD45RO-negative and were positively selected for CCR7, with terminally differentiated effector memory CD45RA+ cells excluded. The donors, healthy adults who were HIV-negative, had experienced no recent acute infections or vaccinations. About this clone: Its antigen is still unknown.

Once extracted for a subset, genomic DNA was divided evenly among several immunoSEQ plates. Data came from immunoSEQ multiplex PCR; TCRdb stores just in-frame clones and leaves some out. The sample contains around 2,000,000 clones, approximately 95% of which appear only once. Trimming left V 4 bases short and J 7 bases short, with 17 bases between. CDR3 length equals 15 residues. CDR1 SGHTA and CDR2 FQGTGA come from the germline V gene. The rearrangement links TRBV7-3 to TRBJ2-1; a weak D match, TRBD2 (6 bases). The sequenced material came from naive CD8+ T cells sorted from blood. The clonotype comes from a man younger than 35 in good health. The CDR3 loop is CASSSQLGLQNEQFF. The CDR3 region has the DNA TGTGCCAGCAGCTCCCAGCTTGGACTACAGAATGAGCAGTTCTTC.